This T cell receptor (beta chain) emerged from a study of CD8 T cells in ankylosing spondylitis. Study-wide results and caveats: Characteristic of ankylosing spondylitis blood, it appeared, was a TCR beta motif comprising several highly homologous variants.

Each CDR3 protein is one row after TCRdb ran MiXCR on the 5' RACE reads. The repertoire includes over 400,000 distinct CDR3 sequences, 25% to 30% of them detected once, and 0.89% sits in the top ten. On this clonotype: Antigen specificity is unknown.

Germline CDR1 reads SGHDT; CDR2 reads YYEEEE. The CDR3 consists of 13 residues. V dropped 6 bases and J dropped 3 bases, with 10 bases sitting between them. This TCR was sampled from a male donor with ankylosing spondylitis. Sequencing used blood, either unsorted or a sorted T cell fraction (not recorded which). The J gene is TRBJ2-1, the V gene TRBV5-6; no clear D gene. CDR3 nucleotides: TGTGCCAGCACGTTCGGTGGCTACAATGAGCAGTTCTTC. Translation: CASTFGGYNEQFF.